The TCR beta chain described here comes from a study of OX40 agonist ivuxolimab in advanced cancers. Profiling relied on immunoSEQ multiplex PCR, and the TCRdb table lists in-frame clones only, not all of them. The sample shows about 82,000 clones, around 93% of them seen only once. This CDR3 has 15 amino acids. With 0 bases removed from V and 2 bases from J, the gap between germline ends came to 11 bases. CDR1 is SGHRS, CDR2 YFSETQ, per germline. This clone was recorded once. The chain is built from TRBV5-1 and TRBJ1-1; TRBD1 is a possible D gene (6 bases). The TCR was taken from an adult with an advanced solid tumor such as melanoma, head and neck, liver or kidney cancer. This material consisted of CD4+ or CD8+ T cells sorted from blood, taken in a trial of the OX40 agonist ivuxolimab. The CDR3 loop is CASSLEGHLNTEAFF. CDR3 in DNA: TGCGCCAGCAGCTTGGAGGGACACCTAAACACTGAAGCTTTCTTT.